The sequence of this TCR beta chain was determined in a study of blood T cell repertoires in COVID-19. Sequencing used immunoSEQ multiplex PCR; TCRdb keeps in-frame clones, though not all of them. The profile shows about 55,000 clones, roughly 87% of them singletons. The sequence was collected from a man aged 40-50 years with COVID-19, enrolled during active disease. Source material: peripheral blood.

CDR3 DNA: TGTGCCAGCAGCCGAGGGGGATTTTCACCCCTCCACTTT. The encoded protein is CASSRGGFSPLHF. The V call is TRBV9, the J call TRBJ1-6; the D gene is possibly TRBD1 (6 bases). The CDR3 has 13 residues. Trimming left V 4 bases short and J 9 bases short, with 11 bases between. Germline CDR1 is SGDLS and CDR2 is YYNGEE.